This TCR beta chain is from a study of cytomegalovirus exposure and HLA in healthy donors. The study, taken as a whole, reports: An analysis done earlier found most TCR beta V segments productive about 87% or about 30% of the time.

For this clone: No antigen is known for it.

60 Vbeta and 13 Jbeta primers were used in PCR. Sequenced by immunoSEQ multiplex PCR; TCRdb stores in-frame clones only, minus some. The sample yields under 130,000 clones, about three quarters seen once. This CDR3 spans 14 amino acids. Trimming removed 5 bases from V and 5 bases from J; junction bases left unmatched: 7. CDR1 and CDR2 (germline): SEHNR, FQNEAQ (reference sequence). Specimen: PBMCs. The chain has TRBV7-9 and TRBJ1-1; TRBD1 aligns across 8 bases. The clonotype originates from a female donor in good health and CMV-seropositive. In DNA, the CDR3 is TGTGCCAGCAGCCACCGGACAGGGCCTACTGAAGCTTTCTTT. It specifies CASSHRTGPTEAFF.